The present T cell receptor (beta chain) was sequenced within a study of shared clonotypes between healthy human individuals. Remarks on this clone: Its antigen is undetermined.

Germline V gene sequence: CDR1 LNHNV, CDR2 YYDKDF (reference sequence). The CDR3 consists of 16 residues. Trimming took off 0 bases at V and 6 bases at J, with 18 bases between the two ends. CD45RO-negative, CCR7-positively selected cells formed the naive CD8 fraction, excluding terminally differentiated effector memory CD45RA+ cells. Measured with immunoSEQ multiplex PCR; TCRdb has only the in-frame clones, and not every one. The sample consists of 550,000 to 650,000 clones, around 96% of them appearing once. Regarding the study as a whole: Generation probabilities of non-shared clonotypes were lower (relative to those shared by all four donors).

This sequence was found in a woman in her twenties or thirties in good health. Sequencing used naive CD8+ T cells sorted from blood. This rearrangement joins TRBV15 to TRBJ2-7; D is ambiguous. CDR3 residues: CATSRDLDARGGEQYF. In nucleotides, the CDR3 is TGTGCCACCAGCAGAGATTTAGACGCCCGAGGCGGCGAGCAGTACTTC. The full variable domain, with the rest looked up from reference TRBV15 and TRBJ2-7, is DAMVIQNPRYQVTQFGKPVTLSCSQTLNHNVMYWYQQKSSQAPKLLFHYYDKDFNNEADTPDNFQSRRPNTSFCFLDIRSPGLGDTAMYLCATSRDLDARGGEQYFGPGTRLTVT.